This T cell receptor (beta chain) was retrieved from a study of T cell repertoires in cytomegalovirus infection. About the research overall: Both recently identified HLA-C-restricted and well-studied HLA-B-restricted CMV epitopes were used in the study. Indications came from public TCR beta signatures; they pointed to CMV infection and to a matching HLA type.

The CDR3 contains 13 residues. Germline lookup yields CDR1 SGHVS and CDR2 FNYEAQ. The V end lost 1 base, the J end lost 5 bases, and 9 bases lay between the germline ends. TCRdb reprocessed the reads with MiXCR, giving one entry per CDR3 protein. In the table there are 51,000 or so distinct CDR3 sequences, around a fifth of which are singletons. Study results and limitations: Across the ex vivo response, the dominant clonotypes were HLA-C-restricted CMV-specific TCR beta clonotypes. The cumulative frequency of public TCR beta families identified carriers of CMV plus the relevant HLA.

This clonotype was seen a handful of times. What it recognizes is unknown. Specimen: CD8+ T cells from cultured PBMCs, collected from culture after CMV antigen stimulation. The receptor comes from a human donor in good health (CMV status not recorded). Some clones in this sample may be carry-over from other donors' samples. The J gene is TRBJ2-7, the V gene TRBV7-6; the D is unclear. In DNA form, the CDR3 reads TGTGCCAGCAGCTTAGGGGGTTTCGACGAGCAGTACTTC. Translating gives CASSLGGFDEQYF.